What follows are 11 T cell receptor beta chains derived from one specimen sequenced in a study of blood T cell repertoires in COVID-19. The data were produced by immunoSEQ multiplex PCR, yet TCRdb's version contains in-frame clones alone and is incomplete. Among around 200,000 clones, approximately 90% were seen once, and the ten largest hold 0.95% to 1.5%. Sequencing used PBMCs or T cells enriched from blood (not recorded which). These receptors originate from a man younger than 40 who had recovered from COVID-19.

The gene calls are TRBV29-1 and TRBJ1-2, with 8 bases aligning to TRBD1. J lost 7 bases, V lost 8 bases, and 9 bases had no gene match. This CDR3 contains 12 residues. CDR1 SQVTM and CDR2 ANQGSEA come from the germline V gene. In DNA, the CDR3 is TGCAGCATTCGGACAGGGCTAATTGGCTACACCTTC. It encodes CSIRTGLIGYTF.

This chain connects TRBV30 to TRBJ2-6; 11 nucleotides line up with TRBD1. V lost 3 bases, J lost 4 bases, and 14 bases stayed unmatched. Germline V gene data show CDR1 as GTSNPN and CDR2 as SVGIG (reference sequence). This CDR3 has 19 residues. The CDR3 loop reads CAWSKLRTGGVTGANVLTF. The DNA of the CDR3 is TGTGCCTGGAGCAAGCTCCGGACAGGGGGCGTAACAGGGGCCAACGTCCTGACTTTC.

The chain recombines TRBV5-8 with TRBJ1-1; 8 nucleotides line up with TRBD1. V dropped 0 bases and J dropped 3; count of bases not matched to a gene: 4. The CDR3 is made up of 15 amino acids. The germline V gene encodes CDR1 SGHTS and CDR2 YDEGEE. CDR3 residues: CASSLGTGRDTEAFF. DNA for the CDR3: TGTGCCAGCAGCTTGGGGACAGGGAGGGACACTGAAGCTTTCTTT.

The V and J genes are TRBV29-1 and TRBJ2-3, with TRBD2 matching 13 bases. The J segment lost 3 bases and the V segment lost 4 bases, leaving 7 bases of the junction unmatched. The V gene's germline CDR1 is SQVTM and CDR2 ANQGSEA. CDR3 length: 16 residues. The CDR3 nucleotides are TGCAGCGTTGTCAGGACTAGCGGGGGAGTGACAGATACGCAGTATTTT. It specifies CSVVRTSGGVTDTQYF.

The chain links TRBV25-1 to TRBJ2-1; perhaps TRBD1 as D (6 bases). This CDR3 contains 13 residues. CDR1 and CDR2 (germline): MGHDK, SYGVNS. Trimming removed 8 bases from V and 9 bases from J, with 17 bases in between. The CDR3 loop is CASGGGSTTEQFF. The CDR3 DNA follows: TGTGCCAGCGGGGGCGGTAGTACCACTGAGCAGTTCTTC.

The chain couples TRBV9 to TRBJ1-1; D might be TRBD1 (5 bases). This CDR3 is 13 amino acids long. V was trimmed by 0 bases and J by 9 bases, leaving 12 bases between them. Looked up from germline, CDR1 is SGDLS and CDR2 is YYNGEE. The CDR3 loop is CASSVARGSQAFF. The CDR3 DNA sequence: TGTGCCAGCAGCGTAGCCCGGGGGTCTCAAGCTTTCTTT.

This rearrangement joins TRBV9 to TRBJ2-3, with TRBD1 as a possible D gene (6 bases). The CDR3 is 15 amino acids. Germline V gene sequence: CDR1 SGDLS, CDR2 YYNGEE. The germline V and J ends were trimmed by 0 bases and 2 bases, with 10 bases remaining between them. CDR3 sequence (DNA): TGTGCCAGCAGCGTAGATGGGGGCAACACAGATACGCAGTATTTT. Its translation: CASSVDGGNTDTQYF.

This chain joins TRBV5-1 and TRBJ2-7; TRBD1 matches 10 bases. This CDR3 spans 16 amino acids. Germline trimming cut 1 base from V and 4 bases from J; bases unmatched to any gene: 8. CDR1 is SGHRS, CDR2 YFSETQ, per germline. This chain's CDR3 is CASSLIGTGVKYEQYF. CDR3 coding DNA: TGCGCCAGCAGCTTGATAGGGACAGGGGTTAAGTACGAGCAGTACTTC. The complete variable domain, with remaining parts taken from reference TRBV5-1 and TRBJ2-7, reads KAGVTQTPRYLIKTRGQQVTLSCSPISGHRSVSWYQQTPGQGLQFLFEYFSETQRNKGNFPGRFSGRQFSNSRSEMNVSTLELGDSALYLCASSLIGTGVKYEQYFGPGTRLTVT.

To note about this clone: The junction differs from germline at one of its ends, possibly a read error. The chain couples TRBV7-7 to TRBJ2-1; 9 bases fit TRBD2. The CDR3 has 15 amino acids. Germline values: CDR1 SSHAT, CDR2 FNYEAQ (reference sequence). CDR3 sequence (DNA): TGTGCTAGCAGCTTAGGGCTAGCGGGGTCCAATGAGCAGTTCTTC. Residues: CASSLGLAGSNEQFF.

This chain joins TRBV7-9 and TRBJ2-7; a weak D match, TRBD2 (5 bases). Germline lookup yields CDR1 SEHNR and CDR2 FQNEAQ (reference sequence). V lost 5 bases to trimming and J lost 2 bases, with 13 bases between them. The CDR3 totals 14 residues. This chain's CDR3 is CASSPRTSTYEQYF. CDR3 coding DNA: TGTGCCAGCAGCCCGAGGACTTCGACCTACGAGCAGTACTTC.

As to this clone: Other DNA sequences of this sample code for an identical CDR3. This sequence joins TRBV24-1 and TRBJ1-1; D unclear. Per germline, CDR1 KGHDR and CDR2 SFDVKD. The CDR3 has 13 amino acids. V was shortened by 4 bases and J by 1 base, with 6 bases between the two germline ends. CDR3 sequence (DNA): TGTGCCACCAGTGAACGGTCGAACACTGAAGCTTTCTTT. It codes for CATSERSNTEAFF.